A few counts support the clone carrying this T cell receptor (beta chain). This record belongs to a study of T cell repertoires in cytomegalovirus infection. MiXCR, run by TCRdb on the reads, gives a single entry per CDR3 protein. The sample lists some 700,000 distinct CDR3 sequences; roughly a third were seen once. CDR3 length equals 15 residues. In germline, CDR1 is MDHEN, CDR2 SYDVKM. V lost 5 bases and J lost 0, with 11 bases in between. This TCR came from a human donor in good health (CMV status not recorded). Some clones in this sample may be carry-over from other donors' samples. The sequencing input was PBMCs. The chain links TRBV28 to TRBJ1-5, with D unclear. The DNA of the CDR3 is TGTGCCAGCAGTCCGATCATCTATAGCAATCAGCCCCAGCATTTT. It is translated as CASSPIIYSNQPQHF.